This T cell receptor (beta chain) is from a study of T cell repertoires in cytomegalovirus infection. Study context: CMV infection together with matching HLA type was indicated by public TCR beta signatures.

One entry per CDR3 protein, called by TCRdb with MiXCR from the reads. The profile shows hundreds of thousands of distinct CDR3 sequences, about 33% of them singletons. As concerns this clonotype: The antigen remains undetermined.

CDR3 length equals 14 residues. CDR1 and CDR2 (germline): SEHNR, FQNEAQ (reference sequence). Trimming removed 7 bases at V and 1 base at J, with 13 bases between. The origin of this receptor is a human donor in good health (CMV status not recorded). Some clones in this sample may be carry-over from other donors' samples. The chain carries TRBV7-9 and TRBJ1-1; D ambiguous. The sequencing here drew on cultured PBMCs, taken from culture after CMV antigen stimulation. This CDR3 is CASTPLRENTEAFF. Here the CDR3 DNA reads TGTGCCAGCACCCCCCTAAGGGAGAACACTGAAGCTTTCTTT.